These T cell receptor beta chains were read from a single sample in a study of CD8 T cells in Susac syndrome. TCRdb ran MiXCR on the immunoSEQ multiplex PCR reads and lists one entry per CDR3 protein. The sample includes under 110,000 distinct CDR3 sequences, less than 95% of them seen just once. Sequencing was performed on CD8+ T cells from PBMCs. The receptor source for this set is a human donor with Susac syndrome. The CDR3 runs from the conserved cysteine through the conserved F or W. D genes are given only for firm matches. Some rows mark clone size as missing; the rest say once, few, many or name a class of expanded clone.

D: TRBD2; V: TRBV7-3; J: TRBJ2-1; size: -; DNA: TGTGCCAGCAGCTTAGCGGGGGGACTCTACAATGAGCAGTTCTTC; CDR3: CASSLAGGLYNEQFF
D: TRBD1; V: TRBV9; J: TRBJ1-2; size: -; DNA: TGTGCCAGCAGAGACAGGGGTGTCTATGGCTACACCTTC; CDR3: CASRDRGVYGYTF
D: -; V: TRBV12-5; J: TRBJ2-1; size: once; DNA: TGTGCTAGTGGCTTCGACAGGTACTCCTACAATGAGCAGTTCTTC; CDR3: CASGFDRYSYNEQFF
D: TRBD1; V: TRBV9; J: TRBJ2-7; size: -; DNA: TGTGCCAGCGGGATGGGGACAGGAGCCTACGAGCAGTACTTC; CDR3: CASGMGTGAYEQYF
D: TRBD1; V: TRBV7-6; J: TRBJ1-1; size: once; DNA: TGTGCCAGCTCATCGGGACAGGGGATCCCTGAAGCTTTCTTT; CDR3: CASSSGQGIPEAFF
D: TRBD1; V: TRBV11-2; J: TRBJ2-7; size: -; DNA: TGTGCCAGCAGATTCGGACAGGGAAGGAGCTACGAGCAGTACTTC; CDR3: CASRFGQGRSYEQYF
D: -; V: TRBV25-1; J: TRBJ2-1; size: once; DNA: TGTGCCAGCAGGGACGGCTACAATGAGCAGTTCTTC; CDR3: CASRDGYNEQFF
D: -; V: TRBV12-3/TRBV12-4; J: TRBJ2-3; size: -; DNA: TGTGCCAGCAGTCCACAGAATGGAGATACGCAGTATTTT; CDR3: CASSPQNGDTQYF
D: -; V: TRBV6-6; J: TRBJ2-5; size: -; DNA: TGTGCCAGCAGTATCACAGGTGACCAAGAGACCCAGTACTTC; CDR3: CASSITGDQETQYF
D: -; V: TRBV4-1; J: TRBJ1-1; size: -; DNA: TGCGCCAGCAGCCATGGGACTGAAGCTTTCTTT; CDR3: CASSHGTEAFF
D: -; V: TRBV7-9; J: TRBJ2-6; size: -; DNA: TGTGCCAGCAGCTTACCCAAAAGGGACTCTGGGGCCAACGTCCTGACTTTC; CDR3: CASSLPKRDSGANVLTF
D: -; V: TRBV12-5; J: TRBJ2-1; size: -; DNA: TGTGCTAGTGCCGGTGGGGATAATGAGCAGTTCTTC; CDR3: CASAGGDNEQFF
D: TRBD2; V: TRBV29-1; J: TRBJ2-1; size: -; DNA: TGCAGCGTTTGGGGGGGGTCGTGGATAGAGCAGTTCTTC; CDR3: CSVWGGSWIEQFF
D: TRBD1; V: TRBV29-1; J: TRBJ2-7; size: -; DNA: TGCGGGTATCGCGGGACAGGGGGGTACGAGCAGTACTTC; CDR3: CGYRGTGGYEQYF
D: -; V: TRBV4-1; J: TRBJ2-7; size: -; DNA: TGCGCCAGCAGCCAAGATGACGGAAACTACGAGCAGTACTTC; CDR3: CASSQDDGNYEQYF
D: -; V: TRBV7-9; J: TRBJ2-1; size: -; DNA: TGTGCCAGCAGCGTTGTCCAGGGTTGGAGTTTTTTC; CDR3: CASSVVQGWSFF